A single sample gave rise to the 6 T cell receptor beta chains below, sequenced in a study of cytomegalovirus exposure and HLA in healthy donors. Primers included in the PCR were 60 Vbeta and 13 Jbeta primers. Data came from immunoSEQ multiplex PCR; TCRdb stores just in-frame clones and leaves some out. The sample contains around 98,000 clones, more than 75% of which appear only once. Sequencing was done on a sample of PBMCs. The source is a human donor in good health.

This clone was seen just once. The rearrangement links TRBV6-1 to TRBJ2-7; 9 nucleotides align to TRBD1. Germline CDR1 and CDR2: MNHNS and SASEGT. The CDR3 has 13 amino acids. V trimming: 6 bases; J trimming: 1 base; junction bases outside the gene matches: 1. DNA for the CDR3: TGTGCCAGCAGAGGGACAGGGTCCTACGAGCAGTACTTC. Protein product: CASRGTGSYEQYF.

The sample holds a few counts of this clone. This sequence joins TRBV6-5 and TRBJ2-7; possible D gene TRBD2, 5 bases. Germline CDR1 MNHEY, CDR2 SVGAGI. This CDR3 has 14 residues. Trimming pared 0 bases from V and 2 bases from J, leaving 8 bases between. For the CDR3, the DNA is TGTGCCAGCAGTTACTCGGGAGTACCCTACGAGCAGTACTTC. This gives the protein CASSYSGVPYEQYF.

CDR3 protein: CASSAKHTGTGNNQPQHF. DNA of the CDR3: TGTGCCAGCAGTGCGAAACACACCGGGACAGGGAACAATCAGCCCCAGCATTTT. V and J are TRBV6-1 and TRBJ1-5; 9 bases line up with TRBD1. The trim removed 4 bases at V and 3 bases at J, leaving 13 bases unmatched. Germline V gene data show CDR1 as MNHNS and CDR2 as SASEGT. The CDR3 runs 18 residues.

The chain links TRBV6-1 to TRBJ1-6; D gene ambiguous. Trimming shortened V by 4 bases and J by 2 bases, and 12 bases separated the two germline ends. Germline-derived CDR1 and CDR2 are MNHNS and SASEGT. The CDR3 totals 16 residues. The CDR3 DNA sequence: TGTGCCAGCAGTGGGTTGGGTACTACCTATAATTCACCCCTCCACTTT. This gives the protein CASSGLGTTYNSPLHF.

This chain joins TRBV27 and TRBJ1-1, with 9 bases lining up with TRBD1. Germline lookup yields CDR1 MNHEY and CDR2 SMNVEV (reference sequence). This CDR3 is 13 amino acids long. V shed 3 bases, J shed 6 bases, and the junction held 2 bases outside the gene matches. CDR3 DNA: TGTGCCAGCAGTTTGGGGACAGGGCCTGAAGCTTTCTTT. Protein product: CASSLGTGPEAFF.

Written as DNA, the CDR3 is TGTGCCACCAGCAGACCGGGGGGCAGGACAGGGAAGGACTTGTACAATGAGCAGTTCTTC. Translation gives CATSRPGGRTGKDLYNEQFF. This sequence joins TRBV15 and TRBJ2-1; tentatively, D is TRBD1 (8 bases). The V gene lost 2 bases and the J gene lost 4 bases, with 27 bases spanning the gap. Germline V CDR1 and CDR2: LNHNV, YYDKDF (reference sequence). CDR3 length: 20 amino acids.